Each of the 9 T cell receptor beta chains below was sequenced from the same sample in a study of shared clonotypes between healthy human individuals. Assay used: immunoSEQ multiplex PCR; TCRdb lists only in-frame clones, some missing. The sample contains some 2.4 million clones, roughly 93% of which appear only once. The material sequenced was naive CD4+ T cells from PBMCs. The subset: CD45RA+ positively selected. The receptors come from a man aged 18 to 29 in good health. Some clones in this sample may be carry-over from other donors' samples.

J is TRBJ1-1 and V is TRBV7-8, with 7 bases matching TRBD1. This CDR3 spans 18 amino acids. The germline CDR1 and CDR2 sequences are SGHVS and FQNEAQ. J was trimmed by 7 bases and V by 1 base; bases with no gene match: 18. The CDR3 is CASSLGRGQVGLYGEAFF. The CDR3 coding sequence is TGTGCCAGCAGCTTAGGTCGAGGACAGGTAGGGCTGTACGGTGAAGCTTTCTTT.

V and J are TRBV27 and TRBJ2-2; TRBD2 matches at 7 bases. The germline CDR1 and CDR2 sequences are MNHEY and SMNVEV (reference sequence). V trimming: 5 bases; J trimming: 3 bases; junction bases outside the gene matches: 6. CDR3 size: 15 residues. The DNA for the CDR3 is TGTGCCAGCAGTCAGGGAGGGGTGGACACCGGGGAGCTGTTTTTT. Translating it yields CASSQGGVDTGELFF.

The chain has TRBV2 and TRBJ2-5, with D tentatively TRBD1 (5 bases). There are 13 residues in the CDR3. V lost 8 bases and J lost 5, with 15 bases in between. The germline CDR1 and CDR2 sequences are SNHLY and FYNNEI. The CDR3 sequence is CASHVETEETQYF. Written as DNA, the CDR3 is TGTGCCAGCCATGTGGAGACAGAGGAGACCCAGTACTTC.

The sample holds one count of this clone. This chain uses TRBV7-7 with TRBJ2-7; D might be TRBD2 (6 bases). Germline V gives CDR1 SSHAT, CDR2 FNYEAQ (reference sequence). Trimming cost V 5 bases and J 6 bases, with 11 bases left between them. This CDR3 has 12 residues. DNA for the CDR3: TGTGCCAGCAGCCCAATCGGGGGCGAGCAGTACTTC. It encodes CASSPIGGEQYF.

The V call is TRBV4-2, the J call TRBJ1-4; the match to TRBD1 covers 7 bases. Germline assignment: CDR1 LGHNA and CDR2 YNFKEQ. This CDR3 region has 15 residues. With 4 bases clipped from V and 4 bases from J, the junction kept 6 bases outside the gene matches. For the CDR3, the DNA is TGTGCCAGCAGCCGGGAACAGGGGAATAATGAAAAACTGTTTTTT. It yields the protein CASSREQGNNEKLFF.

The V call is TRBV4-1, the J call TRBJ2-1; D not certain. The CDR3 totals 15 residues. Germline V lookup: CDR1 MGHRA, CDR2 YSYEKL. V lost 2 bases and J 7 bases, leaving 15 bases between the germline ends. The CDR3: CASSQPMVGKNEQFF. The CDR3 DNA follows: TGCGCCAGCAGCCAACCTATGGTGGGAAAGAATGAGCAGTTCTTC.

The genes are TRBV6-1 and TRBJ2-2, with TRBD1 matching 9 bases. Germline V gives CDR1 MNHNS, CDR2 SASEGT. The CDR3 is 15 amino acids. After removal of 3 bases from V and 5 bases from J, the junction contained 4 bases not matched to a gene. The CDR3 nucleotides are TGTGCCAGCAGTGAGATGGGACAGGGTACCGGGGAGCTGTTTTTT. It is translated as CASSEMGQGTGELFF.

The CDR3 spells CASSKGTGGRLLYEQYF. CDR3 coding DNA: TGCGCCAGCAGCAAGGGGACAGGGGGTCGACTCCTCTACGAGCAGTACTTC. The gene calls are TRBV5-1 and TRBJ2-7; 11 nucleotides align to TRBD1. V shed 4 bases and J 3 bases; nucleotides not matched to a gene: 12. Germline CDR1 is SGHRS and CDR2 is YFSETQ. The length of the CDR3 is 17 residues.

CDR3 amino acids: CASRRDRASDEQFF. CDR3 nucleotide sequence: TGTGCCAGCAGACGGGACAGGGCCTCGGATGAGCAGTTCTTC. V usage is TRBV2 and J usage is TRBJ2-1, with 9 bases lining up with TRBD1. This CDR3 contains 14 residues. V lost 6 bases to trimming and J lost 8 bases; unmatched junction nucleotides: 8. Germline CDR1 reads SNHLY; CDR2 reads FYNNEI.